This TCR beta chain stems from a study of identical twins' blood T cells. Both ends of each TCR cDNA library bore sample-specific barcodes. Each CDR3 protein is one row after TCRdb ran MiXCR on the 5' RACE reads. This table has around 380,000 distinct CDR3 sequences, about 28% appearing once. Six healthy women, forming three identical twin pairs, donated samples. This clonotype was detected a few times. This CDR3 contains 16 residues. Germline V lookup: CDR1 DFQATT, CDR2 SNEGSKA (reference sequence). Trimming removed 3 bases at V and 0 bases at J, with 18 bases between. Sequenced material: PBMCs. The receptor's source is a woman aged 18-49 years in good health. The genes are TRBV20-1 and TRBJ2-7; D might be TRBD2 (6 bases). The CDR3 here is CSASPYLSGSSYEQYF. CDR3 DNA sequence: TGCAGTGCTAGTCCCTACCTTAGCGGTAGCTCCTACGAGCAGTACTTC.